The rows below give T cell receptor beta chains drawn from one sample of a study of a mutant IDH1 vaccine in newly diagnosed glioma. These receptors have no known antigen. TCRdb keeps only in-frame clones here, not all; method: immunoSEQ multiplex PCR. The sample comprises 30,000 to 35,000 clones, roughly 90% of which are singletons, and 2% to 2.5% rests with the top ten. Sequences were derived from PBMCs, sampled from a glioma patient whose treatment included an IDH1 peptide vaccine. These receptors were taken from a man aged 40-49 years with glioma. Each CDR3 is given with its conserved first and last residue. The order of the fields is J gene, clone size, V gene, D gene, CDR3 protein, CDR3 DNA. A D gene is named only where the DNA matches it firmly. Clone size is stated in some rows and not others, as once, few, many or a class when expanded.

TRBJ2-3,NA,TRBV7-9,TRBD1,CANRSSGGFIDTQYF,TGTGCCAACAGATCTTCAGGGGGCTTTATAGATACGCAGTATTTT
TRBJ1-5,NA,TRBV19,NA,CASSKSAYQPQHF,TGTGCCAGTAGTAAAAGCGCTTATCAGCCCCAGCATTTT
TRBJ1-5,NA,TRBV5-8,NA,CASTNYRADQPQHF,TGTGCCAGCACCAACTACAGGGCCGATCAGCCCCAGCATTTT
TRBJ2-3,NA,TRBV5-1,NA,CASSHGSLGTDTQYF,TGCGCCAGCAGCCACGGGTCCCTGGGGACAGATACGCAGTATTTT
TRBJ2-1,NA,TRBV7-7,TRBD2,CASSLAGRVDEQFF,TGTGCTAGCAGCTTAGCGGGCAGGGTGGATGAGCAGTTCTTC
TRBJ1-2,NA,TRBV19,NA,CASSTTGNPSGYTF,TGTGCCAGTAGTACTACAGGGAACCCTTCCGGCTACACCTTC
TRBJ2-1,NA,TRBV6-4,NA,CASSDRDNNEQFF,TGTGCCAGCAGTGACCGGGACAACAATGAGCAGTTCTTC
TRBJ2-3,NA,TRBV5-8,NA,CASSLWTVSFTDTQYF,TGTGCCAGCAGCCTATGGACAGTTTCGTTCACAGATACGCAGTATTTT
TRBJ1-2,NA,TRBV28,NA,CASSFVATSNYGYTF,TGTGCCAGCAGTTTCGTGGCAACCTCTAACTATGGCTACACCTTC
TRBJ2-6,NA,TRBV2,TRBD1,CASRRTGEFSGANVLTF,TGTGCCAGCAGGAGGACAGGGGAGTTCTCTGGGGCCAACGTCCTGACTTTC
TRBJ2-3,NA,TRBV5-1,TRBD1,CASSLGDRGSTDTQYF,TGCGCCAGCAGCTTGGGGGACAGGGGGAGCACAGATACGCAGTATTTT
TRBJ1-1,NA,TRBV19,NA,CASSSIMNTEAFF,TGTGCCAGTAGTTCCATTATGAACACTGAAGCTTTCTTT
TRBJ2-2,NA,TRBV9,TRBD2,CASRPGLAGTGELFF,TGTGCCAGCAGGCCGGGACTAGCGGGTACCGGGGAGCTGTTTTTT
TRBJ1-1,NA,TRBV27,NA,CASSFRGNTEAFF,TGTGCCAGCAGTTTTAGGGGGAACACTGAAGCTTTCTTT
TRBJ2-3,NA,TRBV6-1,TRBD2,CASSVLADPTDTQYF,TGTGCCAGCAGTGTACTAGCGGACCCCACAGATACGCAGTATTTT
TRBJ2-1,NA,TRBV6-6,NA,CASKGGSGNEQFF,TGTGCCAGCAAAGGGGGTAGCGGCAATGAGCAGTTCTTC
TRBJ2-7,NA,TRBV7-8,TRBD1,CASSSGTGSYEQYF,TGTGCCAGCAGCTCCGGGACAGGCTCCTACGAGCAGTACTTC
TRBJ1-4,NA,TRBV6-6,TRBD1,CASSYPGGGLNEKLFF,TGTGCCAGCAGTTACCCAGGGGGAGGTCTTAATGAAAAACTGTTTTTT
TRBJ1-3,NA,TRBV28,NA,CASSSQTYGNTIYF,TGTGCCAGCAGCTCCCAGACGTATGGAAACACCATATATTTT
TRBJ1-5,few,TRBV10-2,TRBD1,CASRGDRHQPQHF,TGCGCCAGCAGGGGGGACAGACATCAGCCCCAGCATTTT
TRBJ1-2,NA,TRBV5-1,NA,CASSLDRARYGYTF,TGCGCCAGCAGCTTGGACCGGGCACGCTATGGCTACACCTTC
TRBJ2-2,NA,TRBV6-4,TRBD1,CASSGSGTENTGELFF,TGTGCCAGCAGTGGGTCCGGGACAGAGAACACCGGGGAGCTGTTTTTT
TRBJ1-1,NA,TRBV6-5,TRBD1,CASSYSGGAGTEAFF,TGTGCCAGCAGTTACTCAGGGGGCGCGGGCACTGAAGCTTTCTTT
TRBJ1-1,NA,TRBV11-3,TRBD1,CASSLGTGETEAFF,TGTGCCAGCAGCTTAGGAACAGGGGAGACTGAAGCTTTCTTT
TRBJ1-4,NA,TRBV9,TRBD1,CASSPWDRGGGRLFF,TGTGCCAGCAGCCCCTGGGACAGGGGAGGGGGACGACTGTTTTTT
TRBJ2-7,NA,TRBV5-1,NA,CASRPTGTSYEQYF,TGCGCCAGCAGGCCTACAGGGACCTCCTACGAGCAGTACTTC
TRBJ2-6,NA,TRBV5-4,TRBD1,CASSSDRASGANVLTF,TGTGCCAGCAGCTCGGACAGGGCTTCTGGGGCCAACGTCCTGACTTTC